Listed here is a single TCR beta chain. What it recognizes is unknown. This sample was included in a study of cytomegalovirus exposure and HLA in healthy donors. Findings of the study overall: TCR beta V segments were, for the most part, productive about 87% or about 30% of the time in an earlier analysis. The investigators catalogued 150 to 200 TCR beta chains as cytomegalovirus-associated.

The V gene's germline CDR1 is SNHLY and CDR2 FYNNEI. The CDR3 extends over 16 amino acids. V lost 1 base to trimming and J lost 9 bases; unmatched junction nucleotides: 9. Healthy individuals who donated bone marrow served as the donors. This PCR relied on a set of 60 Vbeta primers and 13 Jbeta primers. Measured with immunoSEQ multiplex PCR; TCRdb has only the in-frame clones, and not every one. The data show approximately 160,000 clones, with around 83% seen just once and about 4% held by the top ten. The chain uses TRBV2 and TRBJ1-6; TRBD1 matches at 7 bases. Sequenced input: PBMCs. The sequence derives from a man aged 50 to 60 in good health and CMV-seropositive. In DNA form, the CDR3 reads TGTGCCAGCAGTGAAGTTATGGGGCAGGGGGGTTCACCCCTCCACTTT. Translation gives CASSEVMGQGGSPLHF.